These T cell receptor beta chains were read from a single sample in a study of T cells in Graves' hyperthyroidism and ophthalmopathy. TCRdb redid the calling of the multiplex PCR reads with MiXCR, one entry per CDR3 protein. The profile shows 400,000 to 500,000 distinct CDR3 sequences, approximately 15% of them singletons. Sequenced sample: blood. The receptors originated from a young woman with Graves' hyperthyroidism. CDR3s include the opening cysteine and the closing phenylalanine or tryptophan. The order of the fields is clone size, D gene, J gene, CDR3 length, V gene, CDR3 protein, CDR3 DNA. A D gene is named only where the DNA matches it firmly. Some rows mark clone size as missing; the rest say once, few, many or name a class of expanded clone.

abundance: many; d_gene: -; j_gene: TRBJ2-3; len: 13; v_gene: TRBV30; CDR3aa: CAWREGWTDTQYF; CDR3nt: TGTGCCTGGAGGGAAGGATGGACAGATACGCAGTATTTT
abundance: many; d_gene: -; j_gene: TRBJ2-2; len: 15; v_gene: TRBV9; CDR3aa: CASSVAAINTGELFF; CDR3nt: TGTGCCAGCAGCGTAGCCGCCATTAACACCGGGGAGCTGTTTTTT
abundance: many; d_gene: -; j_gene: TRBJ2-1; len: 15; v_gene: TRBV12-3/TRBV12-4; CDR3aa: CASSLGLILYNEQFF; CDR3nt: TGTGCCAGCAGTTTGGGGCTGATTTTGTACAATGAGCAGTTCTTC
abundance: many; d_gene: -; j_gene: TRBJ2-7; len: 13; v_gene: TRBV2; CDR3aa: CASSFQGAYEQYF; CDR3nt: TGTGCCAGCAGTTTTCAGGGAGCCTACGAGCAGTACTTC
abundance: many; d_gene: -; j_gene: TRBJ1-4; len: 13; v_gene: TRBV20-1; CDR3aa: CSASSQGHEKLFF; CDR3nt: TGCAGTGCTAGCTCGCAGGGTCATGAAAAACTGTTTTTT
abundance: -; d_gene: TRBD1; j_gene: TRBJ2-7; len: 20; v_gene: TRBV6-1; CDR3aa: CASSKIRDRGPLGLWYEQYF; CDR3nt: TGTGCCAGCAGCAAAATTCGGGACAGGGGACCGCTGGGGCTTTGGTACGAGCAGTACTTC
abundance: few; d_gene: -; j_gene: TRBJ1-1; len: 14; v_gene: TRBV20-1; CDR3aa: CSARGAQANTEAFF; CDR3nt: TGCAGTGCTAGAGGAGCTCAGGCGAACACTGAAGCTTTCTTT
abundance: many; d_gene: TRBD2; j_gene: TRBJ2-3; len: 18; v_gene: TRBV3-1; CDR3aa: CASSQDTRGRERADTQYF; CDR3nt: TGTGCCAGCAGCCAAGATACCAGAGGGAGGGAGAGGGCAGATACGCAGTATTTT
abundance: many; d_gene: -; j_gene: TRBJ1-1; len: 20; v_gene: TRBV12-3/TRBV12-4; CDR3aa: CASSHPRRGPRPILNTEAFF; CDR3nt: TGTGCCAGCAGTCACCCCAGGCGAGGGCCCAGACCTATTTTGAACACTGAAGCTTTCTTT
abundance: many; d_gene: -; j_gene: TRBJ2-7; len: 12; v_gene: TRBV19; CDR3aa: CASSKDNYEQYF; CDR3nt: TGTGCCAGTAGTAAGGACAACTACGAGCAGTACTTC
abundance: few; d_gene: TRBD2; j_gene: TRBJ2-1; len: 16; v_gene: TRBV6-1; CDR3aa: CASSSGTSGRGNEQFF; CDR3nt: TGTGCCAGCAGTTCCGGGACTAGCGGGAGAGGCAATGAGCAGTTCTTC
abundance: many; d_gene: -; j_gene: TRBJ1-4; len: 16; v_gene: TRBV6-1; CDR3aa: CASTKALPSGGEKLFF; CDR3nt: TGTGCCAGTACAAAAGCACTTCCAAGCGGAGGCGAAAAACTGTTTTTT
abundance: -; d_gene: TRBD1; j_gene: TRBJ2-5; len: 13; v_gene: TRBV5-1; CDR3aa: CASKQGQKETQYF; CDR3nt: TGCGCCAGCAAACAGGGACAGAAAGAGACCCAGTACTTC
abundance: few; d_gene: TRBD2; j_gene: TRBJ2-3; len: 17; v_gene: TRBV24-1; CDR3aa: CATSETGLAESTDTQYF; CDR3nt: TGTGCCACCAGTGAGACGGGACTAGCGGAGAGCACAGATACGCAGTATTTT
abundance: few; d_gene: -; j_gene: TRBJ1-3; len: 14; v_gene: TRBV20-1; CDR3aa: CSASGQGAGNTIYF; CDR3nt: TGCAGTGCTAGTGGGCAGGGTGCTGGAAACACCATATATTTT
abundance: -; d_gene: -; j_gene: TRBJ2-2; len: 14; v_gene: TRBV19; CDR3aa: CASSTTGNTGELFF; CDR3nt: TGTGCCAGTAGTACGACGGGGAACACCGGGGAGCTGTTTTTT
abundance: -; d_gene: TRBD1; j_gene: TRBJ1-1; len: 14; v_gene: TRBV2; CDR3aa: CASSVAGGTTEAFF; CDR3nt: TGTGCCAGCAGCGTCGCAGGGGGGACCACTGAAGCTTTCTTT
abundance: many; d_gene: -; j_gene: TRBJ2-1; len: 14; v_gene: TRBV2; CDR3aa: CASSEMTGPNEQFF; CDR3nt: TGTGCCAGCAGTGAAATGACCGGACCTAATGAGCAGTTCTTC
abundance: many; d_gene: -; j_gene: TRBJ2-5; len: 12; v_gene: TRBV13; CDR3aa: CASSSDVETQYF; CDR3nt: TGTGCCAGCAGCTCGGACGTAGAGACCCAGTACTTC
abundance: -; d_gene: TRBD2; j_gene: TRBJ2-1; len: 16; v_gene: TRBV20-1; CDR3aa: CSVITLSGRADNEQFF; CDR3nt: TGCAGTGTCATAACCTTGAGCGGGAGGGCCGACAATGAGCAGTTCTTC
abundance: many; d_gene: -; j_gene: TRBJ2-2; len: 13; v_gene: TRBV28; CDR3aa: CASSTDDTGELFF; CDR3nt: TGTGCCAGCAGTACAGACGACACCGGGGAGCTGTTTTTT
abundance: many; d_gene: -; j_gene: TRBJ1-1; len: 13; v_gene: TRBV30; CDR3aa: CAWSVRTNTEAFF; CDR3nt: TGTGCCTGGAGTGTAAGGACGAACACTGAAGCTTTCTTT
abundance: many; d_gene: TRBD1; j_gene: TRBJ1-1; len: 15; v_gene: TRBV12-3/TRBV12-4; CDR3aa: CASSPHRGPNTEAFF; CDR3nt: TGTGCCAGCAGTCCCCACAGGGGCCCGAACACTGAAGCTTTCTTT
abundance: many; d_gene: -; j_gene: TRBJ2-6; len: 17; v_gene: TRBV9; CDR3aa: CASSVALLSSGANVLTF; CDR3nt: TGTGCCAGCAGCGTAGCTTTACTGAGCTCTGGGGCCAACGTCCTGACTTTC
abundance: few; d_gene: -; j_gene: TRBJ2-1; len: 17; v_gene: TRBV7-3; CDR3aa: CASSLSWGREVYNEQFF; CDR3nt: TGTGCCAGCAGCTTAAGTTGGGGGCGGGAAGTCTACAATGAGCAGTTCTTC
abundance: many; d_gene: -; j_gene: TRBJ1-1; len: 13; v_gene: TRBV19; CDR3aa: CASQVGLNTEAFF; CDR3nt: TGTGCCAGTCAAGTGGGTCTGAACACTGAAGCTTTCTTT
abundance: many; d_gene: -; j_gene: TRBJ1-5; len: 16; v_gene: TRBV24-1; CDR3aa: CATSDNYRSRNQPQHF; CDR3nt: TGTGCCACCAGTGACAACTACAGGAGCCGCAATCAGCCCCAGCATTTT